This is a list of T cell receptor beta chains from one sample in a study of Ad26.COV2.S vaccination and SARS-CoV-2 variants. Repertoires were generated with immunoSEQ multiplex PCR, while TCRdb's copy carries only in-frame clones and drops some. The sample includes around 320,000 clones, 87% of them seen just once. Material: peripheral blood, obtained in a trial of Ad26.COV2.S vaccine versus placebo. These receptors were collected from a person aged 18-65 years who received the Ad26.COV2.S COVID-19 vaccine or a placebo. Each CDR3 is given without its conserved first and last residue. A D gene is named only where the DNA matches it firmly.

v_call d_call cdr3_aa
TRBV6-5 . ASSYYAAQETQY
TRBV5-1 . ASSLVGDTQY
TRBV7-6 TRBD1 ASSPGTGNTGELF
TRBV19 . ASSPGWENTEAF
TRBV4-1 TRBD1 ASSQEGTGGNQETQY
TRBV19 . ASQSQRGYGYT
TRBV7-6 . ASSLEAANYYNSPLH
TRBV14 TRBD2 ASSQDPLAGGYEQY
TRBV16 . ASSLGQGQPQH
TRBV7-8 . ASSLIESSYEQY
TRBV5-4 . ASSLDNQPQH
TRBV5-1 . ASSLGARGASSQPQH
TRBV3-1/TRBV3-2 . ASSPRMWGPHQPQH
TRBV2 TRBD2 ASSEPLAGGTDTQY
TRBV7-3 TRBD2 ASSLGASGRTDTQY
TRBV12-5 TRBD1 ASGLATGPYNSPLH
TRBV6-2/TRBV6-3 . ASSYLGQTTDTQY
TRBV7-9 TRBD2 ASSGLSRGGLLNTGELF
TRBV4-3 . ASSKTLILTAYNEQF
TRBV6-1 . ASSGNWGSRYTEAF
TRBV5-4 . ASRDPGTGNTEAF
TRBV18 . ASRVDLSSGNTIY
TRBV27 TRBD1 ASSWTGFYNEQF